These T cell receptor beta chains were read from a single sample in a study of low-dose radiotherapy and immunotherapy resistance in tumors. TCRdb re-analysed the reads in MiXCR, keeping a single row per CDR3 protein. Among 60,000 or so distinct CDR3 sequences listed, 23% were seen once. Sample: PBMCs, taken after low-dose radiotherapy plus immunotherapy. These receptors were obtained from a male donor with prostate cancer. CDR3s include the opening cysteine and the closing phenylalanine or tryptophan.

j_gene: TRBJ2-7; v_gene: TRBV19; CDR3aa: CASSIAGQGESRAYEQYF
j_gene: TRBJ1-2; v_gene: TRBV6-1; CDR3aa: CASSEAGVSWSYGYTF
j_gene: TRBJ2-2; v_gene: TRBV28; CDR3aa: CASSRGSFAGELFF
j_gene: TRBJ2-3; v_gene: TRBV6-2/TRBV6-3; CDR3aa: CASKVYRGIVTDTQYF
j_gene: TRBJ2-5; v_gene: TRBV20-1; CDR3aa: CSAEQGETQYF
j_gene: TRBJ1-1; v_gene: TRBV19; CDR3aa: CASSAQRNTEAFF
j_gene: TRBJ1-4; v_gene: TRBV30; CDR3aa: CAWSVGGRLNEKLFF
j_gene: TRBJ2-3; v_gene: TRBV11-1; CDR3aa: CASSPPRKRSVTDTQYF
j_gene: TRBJ2-1; v_gene: TRBV5-5; CDR3aa: CASSLGQLSYNEQFF
j_gene: TRBJ2-7; v_gene: TRBV18; CDR3aa: CASSRDGSYEQYF
j_gene: TRBJ1-1; v_gene: TRBV5-5; CDR3aa: CASSWGRTGEAFF